Described below is a single T cell receptor (beta chain) sequence and its context. Its target is not known. This sample was included in a study of cytomegalovirus exposure and HLA in healthy donors. Overall study context: The study's early data release held tens of millions of unique TCRs from HLA-typed donors. Overall study results and limits: Segments of the TCR beta V type were, in most cases, productive about 87% or about 30% of the time in an earlier analysis. CMV serostatus was the sole immune exposure information available.

All donors participated as healthy donors of bone marrow. Germline V gives CDR1 LGHNT, CDR2 FRNRAP. The CDR3 extends over 16 amino acids. V shed 5 bases and J 3 bases; nucleotides not matched to a gene: 10. The primer mix had 60 Vbeta and 13 Jbeta primers. Produced via immunoSEQ multiplex PCR; TCRdb's table is partial and in-frame only. Of more than 85,000 clones listed, 69% are singletons. The source of this sequence is a female donor in good health and CMV-seronegative. The rearrangement joins TRBV12-5 to TRBJ2-3; 8 bases match TRBD1. The sequenced sample consisted of PBMCs. The CDR3 here is CASGTHGQGPTDTQYF. Here the CDR3 DNA reads TGTGCTAGTGGTACCCACGGACAGGGACCAACAGATACGCAGTATTTT. The whole variable domain, remainder taken from reference TRBV12-5 and TRBJ2-3, is DARVTQTPRHKVTEMGQEVTMRCQPILGHNTVFWYRQTMMQGLELLAYFRNRAPLDDSGMPKDRFSAEMPDATLATLKIQPSEPRDSAVYFCASGTHGQGPTDTQYFGPGTRLTVL.